What follows are 8 T cell receptor beta chains derived from one specimen sequenced in a study of CD8 T cells in ankylosing spondylitis. TCRdb recomputed calls from the 5' RACE reads with MiXCR, one row per CDR3 protein. The table includes some 240,000 distinct CDR3 sequences, around 7.8% detected once. The sequenced material came from blood, either unsorted or a sorted T cell fraction (not recorded which). These receptors originate from a male donor with ankylosing spondylitis or in good health (not recorded which).

The sample holds many counts of this clonotype. This chain connects TRBV6-1 to TRBJ1-2; D remains ambiguous. This CDR3 spans 15 amino acids. The germline V gene encodes CDR1 MNHNS and CDR2 SASEGT. V was clipped by 3 bases and J by 0 bases, with 11 bases between them. The CDR3 region has the DNA TGTGCCAGCAGTGACACAGTGACCGCTAACTATGGCTACACCTTC. Protein sequence: CASSDTVTANYGYTF.

This clonotype was found many times. The V call is TRBV7-2, the J call TRBJ1-5; D is undetermined. The V gene lost 2 bases and the J gene lost 3 bases, with 5 bases spanning the gap. The CDR3 runs to 13 residues. Germline lookup yields CDR1 SGHTA and CDR2 FQGNSA. The CDR3 DNA follows: TGTGCCAGCAGCTTACAACCCAATCAGCCCCAGCATTTT. This codes for CASSLQPNQPQHF.

This clonotype was seen at least ten times. The genes are TRBV30 and TRBJ1-3; D is unclear. CDR3 length: 12 amino acids. V gave up 4 bases and J gave up 7 bases, with 11 bases separating them. Germline CDR1 reads GTSNPN; CDR2 reads SVGIG (reference sequence). The CDR3 DNA reads as TGTGCCTGGAATGGGATCGCGAACACCATATATTTT. Amino acids: CAWNGIANTIYF.

This clonotype was detected only a few times. CDR3 protein: CSASRAGNVQETQYF. The CDR3 nucleotides are TGCAGTGCTAGCCGAGCGGGGAACGTTCAAGAGACCCAGTACTTC. V and J are TRBV20-1 and TRBJ2-5; 7 nucleotides align to TRBD2. The V segment lost 3 bases and the J segment 2 bases; nucleotides outside the gene matches: 9. This CDR3 region has 15 residues. Germline assignment: CDR1 DFQATT and CDR2 SNEGSKA (reference sequence).

This clonotype was recorded at least ten times. The junction departs from the called germline gene at one end, perhaps through a read error. The chain carries TRBV7-9 and TRBJ2-3; 11 bases match TRBD2. This CDR3 contains 14 residues. From germline, CDR1 is SEHNR and CDR2 FQNEAQ (reference sequence). CDR3 in amino acids: CASTLAGGPDTQYF. CDR3 DNA: TGTGCCAGCACCTTAGCGGGAGGGCCAGATACGCAGTATTTT. The full variable domain, in which reference TRBV7-9 and TRBJ2-3 provide the parts outside the CDR3, is DTGVSQNPRHKITKRGQNVTFRCDPISEHNRLYWYRQTLGQGPEFLTYFQNEAQLEKSRLLSDRFSAERPKGSFSTLEIQRTEQGDSAMYLCASTLAGGPDTQYFGPGTRLTVL.

This clonotype was seen repeatedly, ten times or more. The V call is TRBV20-1, the J call TRBJ2-4, with TRBD2 as a possible D gene (5 bases). The CDR3 sequence is 16 residues long. Germline V gene lookup returns CDR1 DFQATT and CDR2 SNEGSKA (reference sequence). The V end was cut by 0 bases, the J end by 0 bases, with 12 bases between. The CDR3 DNA follows: TGCAGTGCTAGAGATCGGACTGGGGTAGCCAAAAACATTCAGTACTTC. Its translation: CSARDRTGVAKNIQYF.

The chain has TRBV25-1 and TRBJ1-2; the D is unclear. The CDR3 contains 13 residues. Germline CDR1 reads MGHDK; CDR2 reads SYGVNS. V lost 5 bases and J lost 4, with 11 bases in between. The CDR3 here is CASSPQSSYGYTF. CDR3 nucleotides: TGTGCCAGCAGTCCTCAGTCGTCCTATGGCTACACCTTC.

This clonotype was picked up many times. The chain links TRBV11-3 to TRBJ1-1; 8 bases line up with TRBD1. CDR3 length equals 14 residues. After removal of 3 bases from V and 4 bases from J, the junction contained 4 bases not matched to a gene. The germline gives CDR1 SGHNT, CDR2 YENEEA. The chain's CDR3 is CASSFAGGGTEAFF. The CDR3 bases are TGTGCCAGCAGCTTCGCAGGGGGCGGCACTGAAGCTTTCTTT.